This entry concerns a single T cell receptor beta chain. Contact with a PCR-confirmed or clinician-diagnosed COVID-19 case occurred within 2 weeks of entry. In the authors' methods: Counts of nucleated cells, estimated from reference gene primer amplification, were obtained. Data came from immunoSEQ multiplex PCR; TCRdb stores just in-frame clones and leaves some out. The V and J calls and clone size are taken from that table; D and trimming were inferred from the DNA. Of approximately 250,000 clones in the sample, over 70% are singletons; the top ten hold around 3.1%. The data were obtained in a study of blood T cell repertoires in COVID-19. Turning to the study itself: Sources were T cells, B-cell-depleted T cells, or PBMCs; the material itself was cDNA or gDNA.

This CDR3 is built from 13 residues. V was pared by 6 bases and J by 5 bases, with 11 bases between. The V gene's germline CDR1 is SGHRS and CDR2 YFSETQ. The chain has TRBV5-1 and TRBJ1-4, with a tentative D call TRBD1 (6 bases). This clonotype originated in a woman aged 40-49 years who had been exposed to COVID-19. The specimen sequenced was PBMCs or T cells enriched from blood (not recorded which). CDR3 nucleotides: TGCGCCAGCAACCCGGGGGGCAATGAAAAACTGTTTTTT. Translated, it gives CASNPGGNEKLFF.